Listed below are T cell receptor beta chains from one sample, sequenced in a study of T cells after yellow fever vaccination. Via MiXCR, TCRdb re-called the 5' RACE reads, giving one row per CDR3 protein. This table has over 120,000 distinct CDR3 sequences, about 7% appearing once. The sample in question was CD4+ T cells sorted from PBMCs, obtained 10 days after the yellow fever booster vaccination. These receptors were taken from a man aged 30 to 39 who received the YFV17D yellow fever vaccine. Both conserved end residues are part of each CDR3. A D gene is named only where the DNA matches it firmly. Only some rows state a clone size, as once, few, many or a class for expanded clones.

j_call v_call clone_size d_call cdr3_nt cdr3_aa
TRBJ1-1 TRBV6-5 many NA TGTGCCAGCACTTCAGGGTTCAGAGTCGGCACTGAAGCTTTCTTT CASTSGFRVGTEAFF
TRBJ1-2 TRBV6-5 many TRBD1 TGTGCCAGCAGTAGCGTTCGGACAGGTATCCCCACTGGCTACACCTTC CASSSVRTGIPTGYTF
TRBJ2-2 TRBV27 many NA TGTGCCAGCAGTTCTCAAACCAACACCGGGGAGCTGTTTTTT CASSSQTNTGELFF
TRBJ2-3 TRBV5-1 many TRBD2 TGCGCCAGCAGCTTGGATGCTAGCGGTTGGGATACGCAGTATTTT CASSLDASGWDTQYF
TRBJ1-5 TRBV27 many NA TGTGCCAGCAGTTTTGGGACCGGTGGGAGCAATCAGCCCCAGCATTTT CASSFGTGGSNQPQHF
TRBJ2-7 TRBV4-3 many NA TGCGCCAGCAGCCCTGTTGGGGGAGACGACTACGAGCAGTACTTC CASSPVGGDDYEQYF
TRBJ2-5 TRBV20-1 few NA TGCAGTGCTCCCCGCGGAGGGGGCCCTATAGGAGCCCAGTACTTC CSAPRGGGPIGAQYF
TRBJ1-2 TRBV18 many TRBD1 TGTGCCAGCAGCCCCGGACAGGGGGCTTATGGCTACACCTTC CASSPGQGAYGYTF
TRBJ2-7 TRBV21-1 many NA TGTGCCAGCAATCAGGGACAGACCTCCTACGAGCAGTACTTC CASNQGQTSYEQYF
TRBJ2-2 TRBV19 many NA TGTGCCAGTAGTATTTCCGCGAACACCGGGGAGCTGTTTTTT CASSISANTGELFF
TRBJ1-2 TRBV7-2 NA NA TGTGCCAGCAGCCCGTACCGGGACTATGGCTACACCTTC CASSPYRDYGYTF
TRBJ1-1 TRBV20-1 many TRBD1 TGCAGTGCCCGAAACTCAGGGGGCTACACTGAAGCTTTCTTT CSARNSGGYTEAFF
TRBJ2-1 TRBV29-1 many TRBD1 TGCAGCGTTGGACAGGGGAATGAGCAGTTCTTC CSVGQGNEQFF
TRBJ2-3 TRBV7-2 many TRBD1 TGTGCCAGCAGCTTAGGGGACAGGGCCATGGCAGATACGCAGTATTTT CASSLGDRAMADTQYF
TRBJ2-1 TRBV29-1 many NA TGCAGCGTTGAAGGGTCCAGCTCCGTGAATGAGCAGTTCTTC CSVEGSSSVNEQFF
TRBJ2-7 TRBV4-2 few TRBD1 TGTGCCAGCAGCCAAGCCATAGGGACAGGGGGTTCCTACGAGCAGTACTTC CASSQAIGTGGSYEQYF
TRBJ2-1 TRBV15 few TRBD2 TGTGCCACCAGCAGAGAGAAATCCGGGACTAGCGGGAGCAGTTATGAGCAGTTCTTC CATSREKSGTSGSSYEQFF
TRBJ2-3 TRBV7-9 many NA TGTGCCAGCAGCCCACTATCGGGGAATCGCCTTACAGATACGCAGTATTTT CASSPLSGNRLTDTQYF
TRBJ2-1 TRBV20-1 many NA TGCAGTGCTAGTGAGGATTCCTACAATGAGCAGTTCTTC CSASEDSYNEQFF
TRBJ2-7 TRBV27 many NA TGTGCCAGCAGTTTACCGGGACGGCCGCGCGAGCAGTACTTC CASSLPGRPREQYF
TRBJ2-5 TRBV2 many NA TGTGCCAGCAGTCGAGCTAGCGCAGAGACCCAGTACTTC CASSRASAETQYF
TRBJ2-1 TRBV7-6 many TRBD1 TGTGCCAGCAGCATCGTGGGACAGGGCCCCTACAATGAGCAGTTCTTC CASSIVGQGPYNEQFF
TRBJ2-3 TRBV6-1 few NA TGTGCCAGCAGTCCCCTCCGAGGTAGGGGAACAGATACGCAGTATTTT CASSPLRGRGTDTQYF